This T cell receptor beta chain was captured in a study of blood T cell repertoires in COVID-19. Study background: The samples span acute and convalescent COVID-19 from the United States, Italy and Spain. From T cells, B-cell-depleted T cells, or PBMCs came the material, which was cDNA or gDNA.

CDR3 length equals 15 residues. V gave up 5 bases and J gave up 2 bases; unmatched junction bases: 4. Germline V gene sequence: CDR1 MDHEN, CDR2 SYDVKM. In the study's own analysis: By means of reference gene primer amplification, nucleated cell counts were estimated. Libraries were prepared by immunoSEQ multiplex PCR; TCRdb keeps only in-frame clonotypes and omits some of them. The V and J calls and clone size are taken from that table; D and trimming were inferred from the DNA. The table has under 200,000 clones, about four fifths seen once. Only one count was recorded for this clone. The receptor's source is an elderly woman with acute or convalescent COVID-19. Sequences were obtained from peripheral blood. The rearrangement joins TRBV28 to TRBJ1-3; 9 nucleotides align to TRBD1. The CDR3 spells CASSPRTGAGNTIYF. CDR3 nucleotides: TGTGCCAGCAGTCCCCGGACAGGGGCTGGAAACACCATATATTTT.